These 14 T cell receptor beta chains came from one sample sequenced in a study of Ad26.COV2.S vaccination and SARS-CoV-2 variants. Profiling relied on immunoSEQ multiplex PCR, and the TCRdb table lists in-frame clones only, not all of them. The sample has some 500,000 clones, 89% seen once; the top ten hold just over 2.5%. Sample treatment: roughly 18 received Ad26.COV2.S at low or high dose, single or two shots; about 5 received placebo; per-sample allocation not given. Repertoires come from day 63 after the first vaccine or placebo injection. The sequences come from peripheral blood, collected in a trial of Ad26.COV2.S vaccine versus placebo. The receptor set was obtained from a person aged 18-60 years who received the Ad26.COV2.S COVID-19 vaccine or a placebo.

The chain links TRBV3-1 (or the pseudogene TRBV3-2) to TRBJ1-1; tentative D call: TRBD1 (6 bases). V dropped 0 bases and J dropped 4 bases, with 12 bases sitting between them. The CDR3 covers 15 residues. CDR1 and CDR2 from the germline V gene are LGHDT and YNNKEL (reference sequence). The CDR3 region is CASSQEIGGITEAFF. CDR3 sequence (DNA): TGTGCCAGCAGCCAAGAAATAGGGGGGATCACTGAAGCTTTCTTT.

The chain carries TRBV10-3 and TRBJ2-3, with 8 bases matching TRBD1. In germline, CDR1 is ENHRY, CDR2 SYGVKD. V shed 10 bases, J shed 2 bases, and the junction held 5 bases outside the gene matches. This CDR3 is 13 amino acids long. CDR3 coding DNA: TGTGCCACCTCGGGACAGGACACAGATACGCAGTATTTT. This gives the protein CATSGQDTDTQYF.

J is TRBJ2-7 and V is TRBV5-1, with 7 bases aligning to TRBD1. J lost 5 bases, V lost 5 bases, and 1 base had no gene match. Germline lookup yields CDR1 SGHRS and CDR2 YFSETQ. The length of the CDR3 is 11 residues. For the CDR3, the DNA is TGCGCCAGCAGAACAGGGGACGAGCAGTACTTC. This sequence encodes CASRTGDEQYF.

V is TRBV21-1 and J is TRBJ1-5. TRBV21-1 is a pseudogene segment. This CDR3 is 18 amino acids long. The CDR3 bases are TGTGCCAGCGGGACCGCTCTCTGGGTGGCCCTCTTCAATCAGCCCCAGCATTTT. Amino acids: CASGTALWVALFNQPQHF.

CDR3 sequence reads: CAISDSFQGAIYNEQFF. The CDR3 coding sequence is TGTGCCATCAGTGATAGTTTCCAGGGGGCCATTTACAATGAGCAGTTCTTC. The chain uses TRBV10-3 and TRBJ2-1; 8 bases fit TRBD1. J lost 4 bases, V lost 3 bases, and 11 bases had no gene match. This CDR3 spans 17 amino acids. Looked up from germline, CDR1 is ENHRY and CDR2 is SYGVKD.

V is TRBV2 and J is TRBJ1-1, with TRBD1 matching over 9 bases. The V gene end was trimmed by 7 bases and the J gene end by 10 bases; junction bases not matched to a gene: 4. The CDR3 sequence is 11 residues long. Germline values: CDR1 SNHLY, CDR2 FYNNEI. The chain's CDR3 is CASKGTGRAFF. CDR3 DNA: TGTGCCAGCAAAGGGACAGGGAGAGCTTTCTTT.

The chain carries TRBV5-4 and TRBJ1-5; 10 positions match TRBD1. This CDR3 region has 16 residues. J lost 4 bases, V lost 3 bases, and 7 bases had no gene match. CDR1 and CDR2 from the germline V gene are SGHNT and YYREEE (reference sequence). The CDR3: CASSSTPGQGNQPQHF. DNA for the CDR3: TGTGCCAGCAGCTCGACACCGGGACAGGGGAATCAGCCCCAGCATTTT.

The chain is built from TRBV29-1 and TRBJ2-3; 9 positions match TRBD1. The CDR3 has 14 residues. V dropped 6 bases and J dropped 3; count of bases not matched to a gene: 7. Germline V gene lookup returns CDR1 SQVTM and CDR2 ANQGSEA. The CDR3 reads CSVCRQGVTDTQYF. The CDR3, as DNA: TGCAGCGTCTGCAGACAGGGGGTAACAGATACGCAGTATTTT.

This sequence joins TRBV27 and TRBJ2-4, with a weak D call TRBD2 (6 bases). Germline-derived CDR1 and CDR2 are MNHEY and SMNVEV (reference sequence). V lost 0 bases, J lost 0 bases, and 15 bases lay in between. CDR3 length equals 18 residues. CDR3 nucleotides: TGTGCCAGCAGTTTATCACCAGGGACGGGGGTAGCCAAAAACATTCAGTACTTC. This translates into CASSLSPGTGVAKNIQYF.

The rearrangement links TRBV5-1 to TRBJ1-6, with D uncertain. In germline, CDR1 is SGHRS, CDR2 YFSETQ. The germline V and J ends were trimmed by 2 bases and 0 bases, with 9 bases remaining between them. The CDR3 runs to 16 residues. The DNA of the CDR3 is TGCGCCAGCAGCTTTCGGAGTAGCTCCTATAATTCACCCCTCCACTTT. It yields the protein CASSFRSSSYNSPLHF.

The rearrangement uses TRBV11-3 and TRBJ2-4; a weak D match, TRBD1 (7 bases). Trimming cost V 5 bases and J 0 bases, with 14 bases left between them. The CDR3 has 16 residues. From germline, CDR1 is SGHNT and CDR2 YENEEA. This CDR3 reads CASSLRQGLAKNIQYF. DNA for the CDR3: TGTGCCAGCAGCCTAAGACAGGGACTAGCCAAAAACATTCAGTACTTC.

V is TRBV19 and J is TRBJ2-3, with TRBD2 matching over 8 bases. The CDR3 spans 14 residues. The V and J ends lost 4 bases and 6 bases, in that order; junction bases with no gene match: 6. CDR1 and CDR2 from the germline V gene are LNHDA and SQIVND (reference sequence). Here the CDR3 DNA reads TGTGCCAGTAGTAATCGGGAGGGCGGGGATACGCAGTATTTT. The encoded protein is CASSNREGGDTQYF.

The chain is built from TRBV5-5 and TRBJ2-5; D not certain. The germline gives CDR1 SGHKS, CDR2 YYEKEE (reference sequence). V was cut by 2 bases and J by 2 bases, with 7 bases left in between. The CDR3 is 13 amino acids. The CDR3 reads CASSFVRQETQYF. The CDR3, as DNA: TGTGCCAGCAGCTTTGTTCGGCAAGAGACCCAGTACTTC.

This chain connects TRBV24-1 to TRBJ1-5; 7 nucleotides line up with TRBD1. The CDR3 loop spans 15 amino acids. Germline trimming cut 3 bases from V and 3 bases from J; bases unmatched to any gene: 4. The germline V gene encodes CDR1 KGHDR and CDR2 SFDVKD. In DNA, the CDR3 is TGTGCCACCAGTGATCAGACAGGGCCCAATCAGCCCCAGCATTTT. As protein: CATSDQTGPNQPQHF.